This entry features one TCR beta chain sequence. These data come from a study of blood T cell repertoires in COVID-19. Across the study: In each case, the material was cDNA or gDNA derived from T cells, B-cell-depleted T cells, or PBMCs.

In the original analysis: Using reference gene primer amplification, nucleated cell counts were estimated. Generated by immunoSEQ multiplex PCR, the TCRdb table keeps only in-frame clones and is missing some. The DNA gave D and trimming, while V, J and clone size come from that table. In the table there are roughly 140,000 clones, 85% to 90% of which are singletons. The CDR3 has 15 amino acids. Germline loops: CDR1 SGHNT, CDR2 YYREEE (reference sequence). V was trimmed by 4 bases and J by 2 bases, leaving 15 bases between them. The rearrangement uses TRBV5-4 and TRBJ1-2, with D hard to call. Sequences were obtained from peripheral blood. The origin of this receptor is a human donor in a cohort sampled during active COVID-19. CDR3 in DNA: TGTGCCAGCAGCCCGAACAGAGTCCCCAACTATGGCTACACCTTC. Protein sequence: CASSPNRVPNYGYTF.